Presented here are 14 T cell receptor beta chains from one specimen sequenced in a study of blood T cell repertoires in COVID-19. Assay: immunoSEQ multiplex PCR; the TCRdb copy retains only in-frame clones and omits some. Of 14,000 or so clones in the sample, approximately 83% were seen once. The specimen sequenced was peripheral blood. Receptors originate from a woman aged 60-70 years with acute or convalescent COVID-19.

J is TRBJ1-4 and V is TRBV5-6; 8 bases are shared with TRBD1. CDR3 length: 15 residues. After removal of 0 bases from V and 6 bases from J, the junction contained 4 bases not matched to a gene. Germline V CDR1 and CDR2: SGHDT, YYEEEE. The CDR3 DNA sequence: TGTGCCAGCAGCTTGGGGGCAGGGGGCGATGAAAAACTGTTTTTT. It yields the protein CASSLGAGGDEKLFF.

The CDR3 loop is CASSLTTGVSAGELFF. CDR3 nucleotides: TGTGCCAGCAGCCTCACCACAGGGGTGTCAGCCGGGGAGCTGTTTTTT. The gene calls are TRBV5-6 and TRBJ2-2; TRBD1 agrees at 7 bases. The V and J ends lost 4 bases and 6 bases, in that order; junction bases with no gene match: 12. CDR1 and CDR2 from the germline V gene are SGHDT and YYEEEE. The CDR3 is made up of 16 amino acids.

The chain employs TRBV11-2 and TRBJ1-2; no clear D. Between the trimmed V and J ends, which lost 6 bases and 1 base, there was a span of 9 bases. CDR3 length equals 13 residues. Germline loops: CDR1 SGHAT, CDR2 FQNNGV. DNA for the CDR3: TGTGCCAGCAGTATGGGCTTTAACTATGGCTACACCTTC. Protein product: CASSMGFNYGYTF.

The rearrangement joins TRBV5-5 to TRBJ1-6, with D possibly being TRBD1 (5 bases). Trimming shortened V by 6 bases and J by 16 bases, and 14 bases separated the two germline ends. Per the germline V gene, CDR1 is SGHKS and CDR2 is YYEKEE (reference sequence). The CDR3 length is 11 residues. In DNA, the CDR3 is TGTGCCAGCACCACCGGGACTCGTCTCCACTTT. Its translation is CASTTGTRLHF.

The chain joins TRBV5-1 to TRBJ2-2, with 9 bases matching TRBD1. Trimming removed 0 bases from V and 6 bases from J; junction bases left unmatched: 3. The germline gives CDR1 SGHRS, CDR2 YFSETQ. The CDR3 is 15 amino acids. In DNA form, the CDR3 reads TGCGCCAGCAGCTTGGTGGGACAGGGAGCCGGGGAGCTGTTTTTT. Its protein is CASSLVGQGAGELFF.

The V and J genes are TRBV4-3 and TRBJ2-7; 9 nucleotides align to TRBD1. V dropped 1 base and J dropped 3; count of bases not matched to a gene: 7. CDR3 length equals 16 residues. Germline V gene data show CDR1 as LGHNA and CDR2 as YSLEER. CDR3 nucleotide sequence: TGCGCCAGCAGCCAAGGGTCAAGGACAGGGGTCTACGAGCAGTACTTC. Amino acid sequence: CASSQGSRTGVYEQYF.

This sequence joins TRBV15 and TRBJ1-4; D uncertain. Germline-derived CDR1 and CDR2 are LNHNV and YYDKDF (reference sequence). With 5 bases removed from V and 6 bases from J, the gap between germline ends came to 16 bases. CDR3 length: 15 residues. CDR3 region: CATSEDSRGDEKLFF. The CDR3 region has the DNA TGTGCCACCAGCGAGGACTCGCGCGGTGATGAAAAACTGTTTTTT. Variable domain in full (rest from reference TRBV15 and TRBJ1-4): DAMVIQNPRYQVTQFGKPVTLSCSQTLNHNVMYWYQQKSSQAPKLLFHYYDKDFNNEADTPDNFQSRRPNTSFCFLDIRSPGLGDTAMYLCATSEDSRGDEKLFFGSGTQLSVL.

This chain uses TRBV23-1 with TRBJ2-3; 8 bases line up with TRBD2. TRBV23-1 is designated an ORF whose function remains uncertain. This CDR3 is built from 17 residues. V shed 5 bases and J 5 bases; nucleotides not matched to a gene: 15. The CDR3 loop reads CASSRATSGEGVDTQYF. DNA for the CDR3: TGCGCCAGCAGTAGAGCAACTAGCGGCGAGGGGGTAGATACGCAGTATTTT.

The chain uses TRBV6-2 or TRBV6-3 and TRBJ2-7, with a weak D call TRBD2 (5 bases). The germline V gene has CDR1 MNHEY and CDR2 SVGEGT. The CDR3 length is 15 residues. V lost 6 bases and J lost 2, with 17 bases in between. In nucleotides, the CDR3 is TGTGCCAGCAGCTCCGCGGGTTCTGCGACCTACGAGCAGTACTTC. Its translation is CASSSAGSATYEQYF.

This CDR3 reads CASSLDPPGALYNEQFF. CDR3 DNA: TGTGCCAGCAGCTTAGATCCCCCAGGGGCCCTTTACAATGAGCAGTTCTTC. This chain links TRBV11-3 with TRBJ2-1; tentatively, D is TRBD1 (6 bases). V lost 0 bases, J lost 4 bases, and 16 bases lay in between. This CDR3 is built from 17 residues. Germline V gene sequence: CDR1 SGHNT, CDR2 YENEEA.

The CDR3 here is CASSRGADSDTQYF. CDR3 in DNA: TGTGCCAGCAGTCGGGGGGCCGATTCAGATACGCAGTATTTT. The genes are TRBV11-3 and TRBJ2-3; TRBD2 is a possible D gene (7 bases). V was clipped by 6 bases and J by 4 bases, with 14 bases between them. CDR1 and CDR2 from the germline V gene are SGHNT and YENEEA. The CDR3 contains 14 residues.

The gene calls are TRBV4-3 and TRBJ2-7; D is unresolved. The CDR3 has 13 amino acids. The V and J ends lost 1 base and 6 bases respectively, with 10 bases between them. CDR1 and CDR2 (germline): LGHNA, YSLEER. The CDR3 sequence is CASSQGLYPEQYF. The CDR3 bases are TGCGCCAGCAGCCAAGGACTCTATCCCGAGCAGTACTTC.

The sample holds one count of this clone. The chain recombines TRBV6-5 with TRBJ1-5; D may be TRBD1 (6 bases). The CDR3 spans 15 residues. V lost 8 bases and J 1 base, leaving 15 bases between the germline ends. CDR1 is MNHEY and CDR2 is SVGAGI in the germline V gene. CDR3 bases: TGTGCCAGCCGGTATGCGGGGGCGAGCAATCAGCCCCAGCATTTT. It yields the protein CASRYAGASNQPQHF.

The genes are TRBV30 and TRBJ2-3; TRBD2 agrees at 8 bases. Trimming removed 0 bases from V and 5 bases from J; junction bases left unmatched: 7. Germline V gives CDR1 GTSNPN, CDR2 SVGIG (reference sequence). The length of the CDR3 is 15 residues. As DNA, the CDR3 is TGTGCCTGGAGTGTTTGGCTAGCGGGTGGAGATACGCAGTATTTT. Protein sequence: CAWSVWLAGGDTQYF.